This TCR beta chain was found in a study of blood T cell repertoires in COVID-19. The overall study: COVID-19 samples collected from the United States, Italy and Spain covered acute and convalescent phases. From T cells, B-cell-depleted T cells, or PBMCs came the material, which was cDNA or gDNA.

The V gene lost 0 bases and the J gene lost 7 bases, with 4 bases spanning the gap. Per germline, CDR1 SGDLS and CDR2 YYNGEE. This CDR3 is 11 amino acids long. In the original processing: Amplification from reference gene primers served as the basis for estimated nucleated cell counts. Measured with immunoSEQ multiplex PCR; TCRdb has only the in-frame clones, and not every one. V and J calls and clone size are copied from that table; D and trimming were computed from the DNA. The data contain some 220,000 clones, 70% to 90% of them seen just once; the ten biggest clones take up around 2.9%. Sequencing used peripheral blood. This chain links TRBV9 with TRBJ1-1; D gene uncertain. The TCR comes from a man aged 45-65 years who had recovered from COVID-19. CDR3 sequence reads: CASSVGSEAFF. The DNA of the CDR3 is TGTGCCAGCAGCGTAGGGAGTGAAGCTTTCTTT.